This is a list of T cell receptor beta chains from one sample in a study of T cell responses to AZD1222 COVID-19 vaccine. The assay was immunoSEQ multiplex PCR, and TCRdb's table has in-frame clones only and misses some. The sample has about 100,000 clones; approximately 87% are singletons. Sequencing used peripheral blood, obtained on day 0 of MenACWY control vaccination. The receptors stem from an adult in good health. Both conserved end residues are trimmed from each CDR3.

J,V,length,CDR3
TRBJ1-4,TRBV7-9,11,ASSRGGNEKLF
TRBJ1-2,TRBV28,12,ASNAGGGKAGYT
TRBJ1-1,TRBV6-5,11,ASSYERNTEAF
TRBJ1-4,TRBV19,14,ASSIALGGSGEKLF
TRBJ2-7,TRBV18,17,ASSPTGGFRDRVSYEQY
TRBJ1-6,TRBV5-6,14,ASSWGTGTVNSPLH
TRBJ1-1,TRBV5-1,12,ASSRTGENTEAF
TRBJ2-1,TRBV29-1,15,SVGSLGGLVGYNEQF
TRBJ2-3,TRBV6-5,11,ASQREGTDTQY
TRBJ1-4,TRBV6-2/TRBV6-3,13,ASSYPTASNEKLF
TRBJ2-7,TRBV9,11,ASSVGTLSEQY
TRBJ2-7,TRBV19,12,ASSYSGSTYEQY
TRBJ2-1,TRBV27,16,ASRILTGASSSYNEQF